The sequence of this T cell receptor (beta chain) was determined in a study of vaccination effects on CD4 cells after COVID-19. Ahead of sequencing, the ViraFEST assay grew antigen-specific CD4+ T cells using viral peptide pools. Isolation of CD4+ T cells took place after approximately 10 days of culture. According to the study, vaccine recipients showed no prior SARS-CoV-2 infection and negative nucleocapsid antibodies. Replacing half the medium with IL-2 medium was done on days 3 and 7. Profiling relied on immunoSEQ multiplex PCR, and the TCRdb table lists in-frame clones only, not all of them. The sample holds tens of thousands of clones; 73% are singletons and the top ten take about 11%. The germline V gene encodes CDR1 LGHDT and CDR2 YNNKEL (reference sequence). The CDR3 is made up of 12 amino acids. J was trimmed by 12 bases and V by 3 bases; bases with no gene match: 3. Study-level findings and limits: The study found marked clonal contraction of infection- and vaccine-induced clones late after vaccination. Only a single clone (1 of 255 vaccine-induced clones in healthy vaccinees) cross-reacted with common cold coronaviruses.

Remarks on this clone: The antigen is unknown.

The J gene is TRBJ2-1, the V gene TRBV3-1 (or the pseudogene TRBV3-2), with TRBD1 matching 9 bases. The sequencing used CD4+ T cells from PBMCs cultured with HCoV-229E spike peptides, collected before COVID-19 vaccination. This TCR was sampled from a human donor who received a COVID-19 vaccine. The CDR3 coding sequence is TGTGCCAGCAGCCAGACAGGGGGGAGGCAGTTCTTC. It translates to CASSQTGGRQFF.